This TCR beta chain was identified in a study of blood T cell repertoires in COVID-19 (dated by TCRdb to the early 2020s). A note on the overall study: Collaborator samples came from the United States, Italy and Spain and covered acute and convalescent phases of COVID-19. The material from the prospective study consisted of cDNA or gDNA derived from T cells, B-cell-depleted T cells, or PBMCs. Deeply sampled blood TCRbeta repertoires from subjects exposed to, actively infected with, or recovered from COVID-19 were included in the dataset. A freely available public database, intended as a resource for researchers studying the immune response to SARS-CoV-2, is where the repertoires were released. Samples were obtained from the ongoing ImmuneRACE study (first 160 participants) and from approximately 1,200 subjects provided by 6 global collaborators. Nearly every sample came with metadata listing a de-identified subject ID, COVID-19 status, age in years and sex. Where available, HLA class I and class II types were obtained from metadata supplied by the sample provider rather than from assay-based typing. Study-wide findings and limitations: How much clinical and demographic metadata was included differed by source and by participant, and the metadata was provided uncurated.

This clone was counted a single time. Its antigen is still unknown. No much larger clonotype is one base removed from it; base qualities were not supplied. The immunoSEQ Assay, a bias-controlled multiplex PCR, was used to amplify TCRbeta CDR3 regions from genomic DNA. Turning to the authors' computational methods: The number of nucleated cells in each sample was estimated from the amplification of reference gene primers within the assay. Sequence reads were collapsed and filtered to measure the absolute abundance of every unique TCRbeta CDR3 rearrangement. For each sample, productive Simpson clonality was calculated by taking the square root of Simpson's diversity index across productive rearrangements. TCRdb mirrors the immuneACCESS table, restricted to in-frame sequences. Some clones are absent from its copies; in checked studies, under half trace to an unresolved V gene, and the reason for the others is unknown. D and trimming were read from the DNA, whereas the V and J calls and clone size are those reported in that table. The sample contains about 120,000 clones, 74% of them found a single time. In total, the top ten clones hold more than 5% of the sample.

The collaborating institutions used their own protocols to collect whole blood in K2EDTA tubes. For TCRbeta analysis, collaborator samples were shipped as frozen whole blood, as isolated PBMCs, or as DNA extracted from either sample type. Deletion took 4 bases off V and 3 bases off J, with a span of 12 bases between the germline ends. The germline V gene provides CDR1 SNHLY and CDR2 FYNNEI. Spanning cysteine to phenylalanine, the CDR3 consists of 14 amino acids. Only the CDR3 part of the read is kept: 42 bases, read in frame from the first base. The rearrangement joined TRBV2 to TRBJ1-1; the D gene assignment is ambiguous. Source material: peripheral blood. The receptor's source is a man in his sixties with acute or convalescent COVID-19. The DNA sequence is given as TGTGCCAGCAGTGGATCCCGTCGGGACACTGAAGCTTTCTTT. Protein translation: CASSGSRRDTEAFF.